Listed here are 13 T cell receptor beta chains from one sample, sequenced in a study of T cells in narcolepsy (dated by TCRdb to the late 2010s). The method behind the library was the immunoSEQ multiplex PCR assay. Here the immuneACCESS table is served through TCRdb, limited to in-frame sequences with V and J called. Missing clones are a known gap in these copies; in checked studies unresolved V genes cover under half, and the rest lacks a known reason. Here the sample has approximately 31,000 clones; just under 80% occur a single time. Together, the top ten hold 0.95% to 1.5% of the sample. Sequencing was carried out using CD45RA- memory CD4+ T cells from PBMCs. The sample's cell subset or site, from its label and the paper: memory T cells sorted ex vivo from peripheral blood. Receptors were obtained from a human donor with narcolepsy.

The chain employs TRBV7-2 and TRBJ1-2; D gene ambiguous. This CDR3 has 17 amino acids. V was trimmed by 5 bases and J by 4 bases, leaving 23 bases between them. Germline assignment: CDR1 SGHTA and CDR2 FQGNSA. CDR3 amino acids: CASSGTHGDGKTYGYTF. CDR3 DNA sequence: TGTGCCAGCAGCGGAACGCACGGAGACGGAAAGACCTATGGCTACACCTTC. Complete variable domain (other parts from reference TRBV7-2 and TRBJ1-2): GAGVSQSPSNKVTEKGKDVELRCDPISGHTALYWYRQSLGQGLEFLIYFQGNSAPDKSGLPSDRFSAERTGGSVSTLTIQRTQQEDSAVYLCASSGTHGDGKTYGYTFGSGTRLTVV.

The chain recombines TRBV2 with TRBJ2-2; a weak D match, TRBD1 (5 bases). The CDR3 sequence is 14 residues long. V lost 6 bases and J lost 4, with 12 bases in between. The V gene's germline CDR1 is SNHLY and CDR2 FYNNEI. In nucleotides, the CDR3 is TGTGCCAGCAGGGGGCGAGTTAGCACCGGGGAGCTGTTTTTT. Residues: CASRGRVSTGELFF.

The chain combines TRBV5-6 with TRBJ2-4, with D unclear. Germline V gene lookup returns CDR1 SGHDT and CDR2 YYEEEE. V lost 8 bases to trimming and J lost 0 bases, with 12 bases between them. The length of the CDR3 is 14 residues. This chain's CDR3 is CASSTWVAKNIQYF. CDR3 DNA sequence: TGTGCCAGTTCCACTTGGGTAGCCAAAAACATTCAGTACTTC. Supplemented by reference TRBV5-6 and TRBJ2-4, the full variable domain reads DAGVTQSPTHLIKTRGQQVTLRCSPKSGHDTVSWYQQALGQGPQFIFQYYEEEERQRGNFPDRFSGHQFPNYSSELNVNALLLGDSALYLCASSTWVAKNIQYFGAGTRLSVL.

This clone was detected a few times. CDR3 amino acids: CASSTGSYNSPLHF. The CDR3 nucleotides are TGTGCCAGCAGCACGGGCTCCTATAATTCACCCCTCCACTTT. V is TRBV6-1 and J is TRBJ1-6; D is undetermined. Trimming removed 6 bases at V and 0 bases at J, with 6 bases between. The germline V gene has CDR1 MNHNS and CDR2 SASEGT. This CDR3 has 14 residues.

This clone was seen only once. V is TRBV11-3 and J is TRBJ1-3; D is unclear. The CDR3 totals 13 residues. Germline V lookup: CDR1 SGHNT, CDR2 YENEEA. V lost 5 bases, J lost 4 bases, and 9 bases lay in between. CDR3 protein: CASSGGSGNTIYF. Written as DNA, the CDR3 is TGTGCCAGCAGCGGAGGCTCCGGAAACACCATATATTTT.

The chain is built from TRBV7-6 and TRBJ2-4; 9 nucleotides match TRBD1. The germline gives CDR1 SGHVS, CDR2 FNYEAQ. With V trimmed by 5 bases and J by 15 bases, 8 bases remained unmatched. The CDR3 has 12 amino acids. This chain's CDR3 is CASSHRTGVLYF. CDR3 nucleotide sequence: TGTGCCAGCAGCCACAGGACAGGGGTGCTGTACTTC.

The J gene is TRBJ1-6, the V gene TRBV30; a weak D match, TRBD1 (6 bases). Germline V lookup: CDR1 GTSNPN, CDR2 SVGIG (reference sequence). V was pared by 1 base and J by 5 bases, with 6 bases between. This CDR3 contains 13 residues. CDR3 nucleotides: TGTGCCTGGAGTGCAGGGGATAATTCACCCCTCCACTTT. It specifies CAWSAGDNSPLHF.

The chain recombines TRBV6-1 with TRBJ2-5; D unclear. The J call could be wrong; TRBJ2-7 is a better fit for the DNA end. Germline assignment: CDR1 MNHNS and CDR2 SASEGT. There are 16 residues in the CDR3. The CDR3 sequence: CASSENPRRSSYEQYF. Written as DNA, the CDR3 is TGTGCCAGCAGTGAGAATCCCAGGAGATCCTCCTACGAGCAGTACTTC.

The rearrangement uses TRBV5-6 and TRBJ1-2; TRBD1 aligns across 8 bases. Germline V gene sequence: CDR1 SGHDT, CDR2 YYEEEE. CDR3 size: 15 residues. V was clipped by 4 bases and J by 1 base; unmatched bases: 6. CDR3 loop: CASSTRTGYNYGYTF. CDR3 in DNA: TGTGCCAGCAGCACGCGGACAGGGTATAACTATGGCTACACCTTC.

This clone was found once. The chain links TRBV11-3 to TRBJ2-3; 10 bases agree with TRBD2. CDR1 is SGHNT, CDR2 YENEEA, per germline. V gave up 0 bases and J gave up 8 bases; unmatched junction bases: 5. The CDR3 is 15 amino acids. CDR3 residues: CASSLDASGSGTQYF. The DNA for the CDR3 is TGTGCCAGCAGCTTAGATGCTAGCGGGAGTGGTACGCAGTATTTT.

This CDR3 is CSALMGRPYGYTF. The CDR3 nucleotides read TGCAGCGCCCTGATGGGGCGTCCGTATGGCTACACCTTC. The chain carries TRBV29-1 and TRBJ1-2; D may be TRBD1 (5 bases). The V gene's germline CDR1 is SQVTM and CDR2 ANQGSEA. The CDR3 consists of 13 residues. Trimming pared 7 bases from V and 5 bases from J, leaving 17 bases between.

V gene TRBV4-2 combines with J gene TRBJ2-3; D is possibly TRBD1 (5 bases). Germline-derived CDR1 and CDR2 are LGHNA and YNFKEQ. With 0 bases removed from V and 5 bases from J, the gap between germline ends came to 9 bases. The CDR3 runs to 14 residues. The CDR3 DNA reads as TGTGCCAGCAGCCAAGACAGGGTCGAAGATACGCAGTATTTT. Protein product: CASSQDRVEDTQYF.

The J gene is TRBJ1-6, the V gene TRBV9; the D is unclear. Trimming removed 0 bases from V and 7 bases from J, with 14 bases in between. CDR3 length equals 16 residues. Germline values: CDR1 SGDLS, CDR2 YYNGEE. The CDR3 DNA reads as TGTGCCAGCAGCGTAGGGACCGCTAAGATGAATTCACCCCTCCACTTT. Its protein is CASSVGTAKMNSPLHF.